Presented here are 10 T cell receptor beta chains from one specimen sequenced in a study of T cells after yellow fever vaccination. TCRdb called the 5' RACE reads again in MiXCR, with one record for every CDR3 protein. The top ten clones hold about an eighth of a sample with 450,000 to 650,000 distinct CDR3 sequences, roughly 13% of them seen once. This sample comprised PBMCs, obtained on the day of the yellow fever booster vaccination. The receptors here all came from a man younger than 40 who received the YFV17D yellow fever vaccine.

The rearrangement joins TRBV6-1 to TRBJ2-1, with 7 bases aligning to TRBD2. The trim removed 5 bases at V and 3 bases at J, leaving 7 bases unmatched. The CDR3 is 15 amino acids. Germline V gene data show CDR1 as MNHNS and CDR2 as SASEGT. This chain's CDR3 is CASSSGTASYNEQFF. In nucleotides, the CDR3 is TGTGCCAGCAGTAGCGGGACGGCGAGCTACAATGAGCAGTTCTTC.

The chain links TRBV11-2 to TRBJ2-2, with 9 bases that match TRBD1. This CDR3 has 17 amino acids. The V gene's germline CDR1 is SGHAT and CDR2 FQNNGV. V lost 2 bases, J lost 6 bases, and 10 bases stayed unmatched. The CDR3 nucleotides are TGTGCCAGCAGCTTAACCCCGGGACAGGGTTGGGCCGGGGAGCTGTTTTTT. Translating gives CASSLTPGQGWAGELFF.

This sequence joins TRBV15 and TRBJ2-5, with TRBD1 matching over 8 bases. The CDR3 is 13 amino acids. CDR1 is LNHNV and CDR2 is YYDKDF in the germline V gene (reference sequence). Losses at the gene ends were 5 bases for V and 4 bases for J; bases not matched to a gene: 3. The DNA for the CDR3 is TGTGCCACCAGCCGGACAGGGACAGAGACCCAGTACTTC. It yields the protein CATSRTGTETQYF.

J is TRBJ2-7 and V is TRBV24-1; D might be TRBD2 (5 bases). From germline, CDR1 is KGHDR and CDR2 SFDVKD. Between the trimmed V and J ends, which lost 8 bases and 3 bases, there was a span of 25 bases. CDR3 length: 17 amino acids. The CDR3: CATTDLRGQYDGYEQYF. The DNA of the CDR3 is TGTGCCACCACCGATTTAAGAGGGCAGTACGACGGCTACGAGCAGTACTTC.

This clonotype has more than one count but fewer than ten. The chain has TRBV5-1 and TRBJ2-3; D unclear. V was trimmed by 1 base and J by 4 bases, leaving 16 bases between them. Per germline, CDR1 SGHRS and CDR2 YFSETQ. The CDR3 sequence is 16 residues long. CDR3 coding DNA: TGCGCCAGCAGCTTGCACGGGCTGGCGGCGGCAGATACGCAGTATTTT. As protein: CASSLHGLAAADTQYF.

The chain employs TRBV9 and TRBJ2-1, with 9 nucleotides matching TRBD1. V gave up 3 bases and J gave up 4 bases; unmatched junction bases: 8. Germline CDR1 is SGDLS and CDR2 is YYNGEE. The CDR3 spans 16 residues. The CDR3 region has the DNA TGTGCCAGCAGCGAACAGGGGGCGGTTGTATACAATGAGCAGTTCTTC. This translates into CASSEQGAVVYNEQFF.

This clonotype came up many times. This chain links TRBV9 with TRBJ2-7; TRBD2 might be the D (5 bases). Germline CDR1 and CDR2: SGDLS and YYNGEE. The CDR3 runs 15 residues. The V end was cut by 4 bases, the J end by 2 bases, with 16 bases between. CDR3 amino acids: CASSPTLGVPYEQYF. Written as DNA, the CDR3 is TGTGCCAGCAGCCCTACACTGGGAGTCCCCTACGAGCAGTACTTC.

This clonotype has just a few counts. This chain's CDR3 is CASSRTSGNRNEQFF. The CDR3 region has the DNA TGTGCCAGCAGTCGGACTAGCGGGAATAGGAATGAGCAGTTCTTC. J is TRBJ2-1 and V is TRBV7-2, with 12 bases matching TRBD2. The length of the CDR3 is 15 residues. Germline V CDR1 and CDR2: SGHTA, FQGNSA. V gave up 6 bases and J gave up 7 bases; unmatched junction bases: 7.

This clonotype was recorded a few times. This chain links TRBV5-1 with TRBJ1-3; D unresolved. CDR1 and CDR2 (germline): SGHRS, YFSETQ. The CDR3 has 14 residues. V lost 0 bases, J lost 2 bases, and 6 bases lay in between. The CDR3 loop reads CASSLGDPGNTIYF. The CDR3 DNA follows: TGCGCCAGCAGCTTGGGGGATCCTGGAAACACCATATATTTT.

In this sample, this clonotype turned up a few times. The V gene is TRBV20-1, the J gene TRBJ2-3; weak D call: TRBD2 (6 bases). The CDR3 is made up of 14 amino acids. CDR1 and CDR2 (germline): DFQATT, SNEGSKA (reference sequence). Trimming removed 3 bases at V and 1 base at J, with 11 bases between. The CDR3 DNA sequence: TGCAGTGCTAGCGAGGAGCGGGGCACAGATACGCAGTATTTT. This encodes CSASEERGTDTQYF.